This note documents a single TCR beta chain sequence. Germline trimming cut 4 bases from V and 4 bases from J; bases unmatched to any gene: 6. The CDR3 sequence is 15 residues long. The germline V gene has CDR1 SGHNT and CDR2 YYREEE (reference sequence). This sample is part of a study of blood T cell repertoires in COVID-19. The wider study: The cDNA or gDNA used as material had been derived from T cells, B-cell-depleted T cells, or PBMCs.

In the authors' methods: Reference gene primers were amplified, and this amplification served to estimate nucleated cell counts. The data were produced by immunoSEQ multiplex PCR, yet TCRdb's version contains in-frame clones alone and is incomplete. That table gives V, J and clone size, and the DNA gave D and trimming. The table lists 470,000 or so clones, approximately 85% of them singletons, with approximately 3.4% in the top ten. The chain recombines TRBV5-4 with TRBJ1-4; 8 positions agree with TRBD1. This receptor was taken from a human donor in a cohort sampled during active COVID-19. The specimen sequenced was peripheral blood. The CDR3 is CASSLRQGSNEKLFF. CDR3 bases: TGTGCCAGCAGCCTACGACAGGGGAGTAATGAAAAACTGTTTTTT.